The source of this TCR beta chain is a study of T cells in Graves' hyperthyroidism and ophthalmopathy. Study-wide context: Initial diagnosis, before any treatment, was when peripheral blood was collected.

Hyperthyroidism patients were newly diagnosed, had disease duration under 2 months, and were aged 18 to 65 years. A patient was excluded if there was uncontrolled infection, other autoimmune disease, pregnancy or lactation. Clinical symptoms, serum thyroxine, TRAb, thyroid ultrasound and orbital computed tomography informed diagnoses. This clonotype was detected ten times or more. From germline, CDR1 is DFQATT and CDR2 SNEGSKA (reference sequence). This CDR3 is built from 15 residues. V lost 5 bases and J 0 bases, leaving 14 bases between the germline ends. The CDR3 regions of TCR beta were amplified from RNA transcripts. HTBI primers drove first-round RT-PCR of the TCR CDR3. From the multiplex PCR reads, TCRdb called clonotypes with MiXCR, one entry per CDR3 protein. The data contain approximately 620,000 distinct CDR3 sequences, approximately 13% of them seen just once; the ten biggest clones take up almost 6%.

This clonotype was sampled from a woman younger than 45 with Graves' hyperthyroidism that later progressed to Graves' ophthalmopathy. The sequencing sample was made of blood. J is TRBJ2-1 and V is TRBV20-1, with D maybe TRBD2 (5 bases). As DNA, the CDR3 is TGCAGTGCTCCTGATAGCGCGATCTCCTACAATGAGCAGTTCTTC. The encoded protein is CSAPDSAISYNEQFF.